The present TCR beta chain was sequenced within a study of T cell changes during pregnancy in multiple sclerosis. This CDR3 spans 14 amino acids. J gave up 5 bases and V 0 bases, and 3 bases lay outside the gene matches. CDR1 and CDR2 from the germline V gene are SGDLS and YYNGEE. Sequenced by immunoSEQ multiplex PCR; TCRdb stores in-frame clones only, minus some. This table holds more than 70,000 clones, about nine tenths found once. The sample here was peripheral blood, taken after pregnancy. This rearrangement joins TRBV9 to TRBJ2-5, with 8 bases fitting TRBD2. This receptor was taken from a female donor in good health, enrolled as a control in a pregnancy study. CDR3 residues: CASSVGGGRETQYF. The CDR3 DNA reads as TGTGCCAGCAGCGTAGGCGGGGGGCGGGAGACCCAGTACTTC. The variable domain in full, completed from reference TRBV9 and TRBJ2-5, reads DSGVTQTPKHLITATGQRVTLRCSPRSGDLSVYWYQQSLDQGLQFLIQYYNGEERAKGNILERFSAQQFPDLHSELNLSSLELGDSALYFCASSVGGGRETQYFGPGTRLLVL.